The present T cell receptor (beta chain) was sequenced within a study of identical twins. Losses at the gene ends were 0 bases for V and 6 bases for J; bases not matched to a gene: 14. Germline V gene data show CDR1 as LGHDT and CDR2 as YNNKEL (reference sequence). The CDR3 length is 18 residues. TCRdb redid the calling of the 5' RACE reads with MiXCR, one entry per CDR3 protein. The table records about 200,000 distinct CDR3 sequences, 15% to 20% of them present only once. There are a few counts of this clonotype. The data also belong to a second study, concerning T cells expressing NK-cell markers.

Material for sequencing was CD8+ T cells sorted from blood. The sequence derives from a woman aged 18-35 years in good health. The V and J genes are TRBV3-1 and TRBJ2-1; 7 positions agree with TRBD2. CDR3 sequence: CASSQDVVAGIQSNEQFF. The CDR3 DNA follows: TGTGCCAGCAGCCAAGATGTGGTAGCGGGTATCCAATCCAATGAGCAGTTCTTC.